This T cell receptor (beta chain) was profiled in a study of T cell repertoires in cytomegalovirus infection. About the research overall: Carrying CMV and the relevant HLA type showed in public TCR beta signatures.

Study-wide findings and caveats: HLA-C-restricted CMV clonotypes gave the most frequent clonotype in two of eight donors.

V lost 4 bases, J lost 7 bases, and 6 bases stayed unmatched. Germline lookup yields CDR1 SGHDT and CDR2 YYEEEE. This CDR3 has 13 amino acids. In TCRdb, the reads were re-called with MiXCR into one record per CDR3 protein. The sample shows about 490,000 distinct CDR3 sequences, 10% to 12% of them seen only once. As concerns this clonotype: Antigen unknown.

Sequencing input: PBMCs. This chain joins TRBV5-6 and TRBJ1-2; 8 positions match TRBD1. The source of this sequence is a human donor in good health (CMV status not recorded). Some clones in this sample may be carry-over from other donors' samples. Here the CDR3 DNA reads TGTGCCAGCAGCCCCGGACAGGGCCGTGGCTACACCTTC. Translated: CASSPGQGRGYTF. Based on the CDR3 plus reference TRBV5-6 and TRBJ1-2, the full variable domain is DAGVTQSPTHLIKTRGQQVTLRCSPKSGHDTVSWYQQALGQGPQFIFQYYEEEERQRGNFPDRFSGHQFPNYSSELNVNALLLGDSALYLCASSPGQGRGYTFGSGTRLTVV.